These T cell receptor beta chains were read from a single sample in a study of blood T cell repertoires in COVID-19. The protocol was immunoSEQ multiplex PCR, while the TCRdb copy is restricted to in-frame clones and leaves out a portion. The sample records roughly 56,000 clones, around 92% being singletons. Sequenced sample: peripheral blood. The receptors originated from a human donor in a cohort sampled during active COVID-19. The conserved cysteine and the conserved F or W are not part of the CDR3 here. Fields, in order: J gene, D gene, V gene, CDR3 protein. A D gene is named only where the DNA matches it firmly.

j_gene: TRBJ2-2
d_gene: TRBD2
v_gene: TRBV3-1/TRBV3-2
CDR3aa: ASSHFLGGGHSGELF

j_gene: TRBJ2-7
d_gene: -
v_gene: TRBV4-3
CDR3aa: ASSQEGPGQY

j_gene: TRBJ2-3
d_gene: TRBD2
v_gene: TRBV3-1/TRBV3-2
CDR3aa: ASSLRSGSFTDTQY

j_gene: TRBJ2-4
d_gene: TRBD2
v_gene: TRBV9
CDR3aa: ASSPWGGVDPEGAKNIQY

j_gene: TRBJ1-5
d_gene: -
v_gene: TRBV10-2
CDR3aa: ASSESGGNNQPQH

j_gene: TRBJ1-2
d_gene: -
v_gene: TRBV5-1
CDR3aa: ASSSGVKVYGYT

j_gene: TRBJ2-2
d_gene: TRBD2
v_gene: TRBV11-2
CDR3aa: ASRSGGSTGELF

j_gene: TRBJ2-7
d_gene: TRBD1
v_gene: TRBV18
CDR3aa: ASSPTGTAPYEQY

j_gene: TRBJ2-3
d_gene: -
v_gene: TRBV7-6
CDR3aa: ASSLGQADTQY

j_gene: TRBJ2-3
d_gene: -
v_gene: TRBV6-2/TRBV6-3
CDR3aa: ASSYGPGTDTQY

j_gene: TRBJ2-1
d_gene: -
v_gene: TRBV5-1
CDR3aa: ASSEAFEQF

j_gene: TRBJ2-7
d_gene: TRBD1
v_gene: TRBV7-9
CDR3aa: ASSLEGQEREQY

j_gene: TRBJ2-5
d_gene: TRBD1
v_gene: TRBV7-3
CDR3aa: ASSLTGQGARETQY